The clone carrying this T cell receptor (beta chain) was seen at least ten times. The antigen remains unidentified. This entry belongs to a study of T cells in Graves' hyperthyroidism and ophthalmopathy. Study background: Peripheral blood sampling occurred at initial diagnosis, before any treatment. Study results and limitations: Most clonotypes expanded in the thyroid (above 0.001) were also present in blood. The model predicted ophthalmopathy a median approximately 6.3 months before onset.

Germline assignment: CDR1 LNHNV and CDR2 YYDKDF (reference sequence). After removal of 3 bases from V and 4 bases from J, the junction contained 5 bases not matched to a gene. This CDR3 has 14 amino acids. Using RNA transcripts as the source, TCR beta CDR3 regions were amplified. Carried out on the TCR CDR3, a first-round RT-PCR used the HTBI primer set. TCRdb re-called the multiplex PCR reads with MiXCR, one entry per CDR3 protein. This repertoire shows approximately 620,000 distinct CDR3 sequences, approximately 15% found once; its top ten account for under 3.5%. This sequence originates from a woman aged 40 to 50 with Graves' ophthalmopathy. The chain uses TRBV15 and TRBJ2-7; TRBD2 agrees at 8 bases. Sequencing was carried out using blood. CDR3 protein: CATSRASGPYEQYF. DNA for the CDR3: TGTGCCACCAGCAGGGCTAGCGGGCCTTACGAGCAGTACTTC. Drawing the rest from reference TRBV15 and TRBJ2-7, the complete variable domain is DAMVIQNPRYQVTQFGKPVTLSCSQTLNHNVMYWYQQKSSQAPKLLFHYYDKDFNNEADTPDNFQSRRPNTSFCFLDIRSPGLGDTAMYLCATSRASGPYEQYFGPGTRLTVT.